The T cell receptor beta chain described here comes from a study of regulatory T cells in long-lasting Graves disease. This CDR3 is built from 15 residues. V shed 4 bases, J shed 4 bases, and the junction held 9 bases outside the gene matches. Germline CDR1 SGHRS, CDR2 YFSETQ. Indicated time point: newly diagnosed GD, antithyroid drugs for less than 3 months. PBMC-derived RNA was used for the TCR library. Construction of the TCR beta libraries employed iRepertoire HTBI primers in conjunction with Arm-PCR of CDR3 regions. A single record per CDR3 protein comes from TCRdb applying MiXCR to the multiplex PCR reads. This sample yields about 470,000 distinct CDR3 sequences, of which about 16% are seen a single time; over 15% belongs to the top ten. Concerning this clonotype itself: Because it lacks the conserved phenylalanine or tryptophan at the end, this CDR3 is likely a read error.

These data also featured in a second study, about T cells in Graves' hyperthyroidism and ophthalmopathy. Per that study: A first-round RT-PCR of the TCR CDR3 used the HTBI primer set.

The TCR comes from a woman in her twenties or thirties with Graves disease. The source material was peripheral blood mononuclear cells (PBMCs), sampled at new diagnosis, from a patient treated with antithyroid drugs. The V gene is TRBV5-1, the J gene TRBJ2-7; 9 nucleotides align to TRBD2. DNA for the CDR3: TGCGCCAGCAGCCATAGCGGGAGAGTCGGGTACGAGCAGTACCTC. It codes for CASSHSGRVGYEQYL.